This TCR beta chain was profiled in a study of vaccination and CD4 T cells after COVID-19. The CDR3 has 15 residues. The ends were cut back, 3 bases at V and 0 bases at J, with 12 bases in the middle. Germline loops: CDR1 SGHVS, CDR2 FQNEAQ. Cultured CD4+ T cell DNA underwent sequencing with the Oncomine TCR Beta short-read assay. TCRdb ran MiXCR on the PCR reads and lists one entry per CDR3 protein. The table has approximately 9,200 distinct CDR3 sequences, over 30% seen once. The treatment here: roughly 11-day PBMC culture with coronavirus spike peptide pools or control peptides (ViraFEST assay). CD4+ T cells that came from the unexposed donor were collected before the COVID-19 pandemic (2011-2018). The ViraFEST method relied on peptide pools to expand antigen-specific T cells, followed by TCR sequencing. It was with 8.5 to 10 IU/ml IL-2 and around 10 ug/ml peptide pools that 1.5 million to 2.5 million PBMCs per well were cultured. Unexposed donors' CD4+ T cells were tested against SARS-CoV-2 S/N and four cold-coronavirus spikes when cell numbers allowed.

In regard to this clonotype: No antigen is known for it.

Source material: CD4+ T cells from blood, cultured in vitro. V and J are TRBV7-8 and TRBJ2-7; D is tentatively TRBD1 or TRBD2 (5 bases each). This TCR derives from a human donor in good health. The CDR3 nucleotides read TGTGCCAGCAGCTTGGGGACCGTCAACTCCTACGAGCAGTACTTC. Translated, it gives CASSLGTVNSYEQYF.